Included here is one T cell receptor (beta chain) sequence, with context. T cells were not sorted, and total RNA was isolated straight from whole blood. The CDR3 loop spans 12 amino acids. From the 5' RACE reads, TCRdb lists one entry per CDR3 protein and no DNA. Across more than 100,000 distinct CDR3 sequences, the top ten clones capture 1.9% of the sample. The record originates from a study of monozygotic twins with inflammatory bowel disease. What was sequenced was blood. V is TRBV12-3 or TRBV12-4 and J is TRBJ1-2; TCRdb reports TRBD1, a call that lacks DNA to check it against. The sequence came from a human donor with ulcerative colitis or Crohn's disease, or a healthy co-twin of an affected twin (not recorded which). The CDR3 spells CASSPRGDGYTF.